What follows are 18 T cell receptor beta chains derived from one specimen sequenced in a study of regulatory T cells in long-lasting Graves disease. HTBI primers from iRepertoire and Arm-PCR of CDR3 regions yielded the TCR beta libraries. TCRdb used MiXCR to reprocess the multiplex PCR reads, holding one entry per CDR3 protein. This table holds 510,000 or so distinct CDR3 sequences, more than 10% found once. The time point denotes: newly diagnosed GD, antithyroid drugs for less than 3 months. RNA extracted from PBMCs served as the sequencing template. This sample was shared with a second study, whose subject was T cells in Graves' hyperthyroidism and ophthalmopathy.

This specimen was peripheral blood mononuclear cells (PBMCs), taken at new diagnosis, from a patient treated with antithyroid drugs. These receptors originate from a woman between 25 and 40 years old with Graves disease.

The rearrangement joins TRBV6-2 or TRBV6-3 to TRBJ1-3; the D gene is possibly TRBD1 (5 bases). Germline V gives CDR1 MNHEY, CDR2 SVGEGT. The CDR3 extends over 16 amino acids. V shed 4 bases and J shed 0 bases, with 13 bases lying between them. The CDR3 sequence: CASSLPGASSGNTIYF. CDR3 DNA sequence: TGTGCCAGCAGTTTACCCGGGGCCAGCTCTGGAAACACCATATATTTT.

Worth noting for this clonotype: A much larger clone differs by one base, so this may be a read error. The chain uses TRBV19 and TRBJ1-5, with a weak D call TRBD1 (5 bases). V was trimmed by 8 bases and J by 2 bases, leaving 10 bases between them. In germline, CDR1 is LNHDA, CDR2 SQIVND (reference sequence). CDR3 length: 13 amino acids. CDR3 coding DNA: TGTGCCAGTGGGGACTACGGCAATCAGCCCCAGCATTTT. This encodes CASGDYGNQPQHF.

This clonotype was counted between two and nine times. The J gene is TRBJ2-5, the V gene TRBV27, with 8 positions matching TRBD2. Germline values: CDR1 MNHEY, CDR2 SMNVEV (reference sequence). V shed 5 bases and J 7 bases; nucleotides not matched to a gene: 12. The CDR3 length is 15 residues. The CDR3 DNA is TGTGCCAGCAGTGCTAGCGGGTGGGCTTATGGGACCCAGTACTTC. Protein: CASSASGWAYGTQYF.

Comments on this clonotype: One end of the junction fails to match germline, which may point to a read error. The chain couples TRBV10-3 to TRBJ1-1; 7 bases fit TRBD1. The germline gives CDR1 ENHRY, CDR2 SYGVKD. The CDR3 contains 13 residues. CDR3 protein: CAIRTGSGTETFF. CDR3 nucleotide sequence: TGTGCCATCAGGACAGGGTCAGGAACTGAAACTTTCTTT.

The V and J genes are TRBV7-2 and TRBJ1-4, with D unclear. CDR1 is SGHTA and CDR2 is FQGNSA in the germline V gene. Deletions cut 6 bases from V and 4 bases from J, with 9 bases between. The CDR3 loop spans 13 amino acids. This CDR3 is CASRKRRNEKLFF. The CDR3 nucleotides are TGTGCCAGCAGAAAGAGGCGTAATGAAAAACTGTTTTTT.

V is TRBV7-3 and J is TRBJ2-1; 7 bases are a match to TRBD2. V shed 5 bases, J shed 6 bases, and the junction held 10 bases outside the gene matches. This CDR3 has 15 amino acids. Germline V gives CDR1 SGHTA, CDR2 FQGTGA. CDR3 region: CASSLGLPGGNEQFF. The CDR3, as DNA: TGTGCCAGCAGCCTGGGACTACCGGGGGGCAATGAGCAGTTCTTC.

This chain connects TRBV11-3 to TRBJ2-5; 7 bases agree with TRBD1. The trim removed 1 base at V and 3 bases at J, leaving 17 bases unmatched. CDR1 SGHNT and CDR2 YENEEA come from the germline V gene. This CDR3 has 19 amino acids. The CDR3 reads CASSLGVTGALGVKETQYF. The CDR3 bases are TGTGCCAGCAGCTTAGGGGTAACAGGGGCCCTAGGGGTTAAAGAGACCCAGTACTTC.

This clonotype has ten or more counts. The V and J genes are TRBV12-3 or TRBV12-4 and TRBJ1-2; D uncertain. The CDR3 length is 12 residues. V was shortened by 5 bases and J by 2 bases, with 6 bases between the two germline ends. The CDR3 bases are TGTGCCAGCAGTCATCGCAACTATGGCTACACCTTC. Translating it yields CASSHRNYGYTF.

As for this clonotype: At one end the junction does not follow the germline gene, possibly because of a read error. The chain combines TRBV30 with TRBJ1-5; D not certain. This CDR3 is 15 amino acids long. Per germline, CDR1 GTSNPN and CDR2 SVGIG (reference sequence). CDR3 DNA sequence: TGTGCCTGGAGTGCTCAACTGGGTAGCAATCATCCCCAGCATTTT. Its translation: CAWSAQLGSNHPQHF. The whole variable domain, remainder taken from reference TRBV30 and TRBJ1-5, is SQTIHQWPATLVQPVGSPLSLECTVEGTSNPNLYWYRQAAGRGLQLLFYSVGIGQISSEVPQNLSASRPQDRQFILSSKKLLLSDSGFYLCAWSAQLGSNHPQHFGDGTRLSIL.

Concerning this clonotype itself: A clone one base away is much larger, so this may be a read error. CDR3 protein: CASRGVGGNTEALF. DNA for the CDR3: TGCGCCAGCAGAGGTGTGGGGGGAAACACTGAAGCTCTCTTT. The chain couples TRBV5-1 to TRBJ1-1; tentative D call: TRBD1 (5 bases). Germline lookup yields CDR1 SGHRS and CDR2 YFSETQ. The CDR3 runs 14 residues. Together with reference TRBV5-1 and TRBJ1-1, the CDR3 gives the full variable domain: KAGVTQTPRYLIKTRGQQVTLSCSPISGHRSVSWYQQTPGQGLQFLFEYFSETQRNKGNFPGRFSGRQFSNSRSEMNVSTLELGDSALYLCASRGVGGNTEALFGQGTRLTVV.

This clonotype was counted between two and nine times. The chain carries TRBV12-3 or TRBV12-4 and TRBJ1-2; D gene ambiguous. Trimming shortened V by 3 bases and J by 4 bases, and 12 bases separated the two germline ends. The CDR3 totals 14 residues. In nucleotides, the CDR3 is TGTGCCAGCAGTTTTTCGGGTGTCGGCTATGGCTACACCTTC. It encodes CASSFSGVGYGYTF.

This clonotype was seen many times. This chain uses TRBV19 with TRBJ1-6; D is unclear. Trimming took 6 bases from V and 0 from J, leaving 9 bases between them. The germline CDR1 and CDR2 sequences are LNHDA and SQIVND (reference sequence). The CDR3 has 15 amino acids. The CDR3 spells CASRRSGSYNSPLHF. CDR3 bases: TGTGCCAGTAGACGTTCGGGCTCCTATAATTCACCCCTCCACTTT.

On this clonotype itself: This sequence may be a read error, since a much larger clone differs from it by one base. The chain carries TRBV10-3 and TRBJ1-4; perhaps TRBD1 as D (6 bases). Trimming pared 4 bases from V and 4 bases from J, leaving 10 bases between. Germline V gene sequence: CDR1 ENHRY, CDR2 SYGVKD. The CDR3 loop spans 14 amino acids. Here the CDR3 DNA reads TGTGCCATCAGTGGTGGACAGCTTAATGAAAAACTGTTTTTT. It is translated as CAISGGQLNEKLFF.

The chain's CDR3 is CASSFEAGFTGELFF. In DNA, the CDR3 is TGTGCCAGCAGCTTTGAGGCCGGGTTCACCGGGGAGCTGTTTTTT. The rearrangement joins TRBV5-6 to TRBJ2-2; D remains ambiguous. Germline V CDR1 and CDR2: SGHDT, YYEEEE. This CDR3 region has 15 residues. Trimming took 2 bases from V and 4 from J, leaving 12 bases between them.

This clonotype was counted at least ten times. The rearrangement links TRBV15 to TRBJ1-1; D is ambiguous. With 1 base removed from V and 0 bases from J, the gap between germline ends came to 6 bases. CDR3 length equals 14 residues. The germline gives CDR1 LNHNV, CDR2 YYDKDF (reference sequence). In DNA, the CDR3 is TGTGCCACCAGCAGAGTGAGGATGAACACTGAAGCTTTCTTT. Translating it yields CATSRVRMNTEAFF.

The table lists this clonotype with many counts. The rearrangement links TRBV24-1 to TRBJ2-1; unclear D gene. Trimming took off 2 bases at V and 6 bases at J, with 7 bases between the two ends. Germline values: CDR1 KGHDR, CDR2 SFDVKD. CDR3 length: 13 residues. CDR3 nucleotides: TGTGCCACCAGTGATTCCAGGAGCAATGAGCAGTTCTTC. Translated: CATSDSRSNEQFF.

This sequence joins TRBV19 and TRBJ1-1; D gene unclear. The CDR3 spans 14 residues. V lost 6 bases and J 2 bases, leaving 13 bases between the germline ends. The germline V gene encodes CDR1 LNHDA and CDR2 SQIVND (reference sequence). CDR3 in amino acids: CASRTHDGNTEAFF. In DNA, the CDR3 is TGTGCCAGTAGGACACACGACGGTAACACTGAAGCTTTCTTT.

This clonotype appeared many times. This chain's CDR3 is CASSPRLAGRNEQFF. The CDR3, as DNA: TGTGCCAGCAGCCCGCGACTAGCGGGAAGGAATGAGCAGTTCTTC. The rearrangement uses TRBV12-3 or TRBV12-4 and TRBJ2-1; 11 positions match TRBD2. This CDR3 comprises 15 residues. The trim removed 6 bases at V and 7 bases at J, leaving 8 bases unmatched.